Listed below are T cell receptor beta chains from one sample, sequenced in a study of cytomegalovirus exposure and HLA in healthy donors. The assay was immunoSEQ multiplex PCR, and TCRdb's table has in-frame clones only and misses some. The repertoire holds roughly 240,000 clones, approximately 78% seen once, with about 0.47% in the top ten. The sequenced sample was PBMCs. These receptor sequences come from a boy aged 5-17 years in good health and CMV-seronegative. Each CDR3 is given with its conserved first and last residue. A D gene is named only where the DNA matches it firmly. Clone size is given for some rows only: seen once, a few or many times, or a class if the clone is expanded.

j_call: TRBJ1-2
clone_size: few
cdr3_length: 12
d_call: -
v_call: TRBV9
cdr3_nt: TGTGCCAGCAGCGTCACAGGATATGGCTACACCTTC
cdr3_aa: CASSVTGYGYTF

j_call: TRBJ2-7
clone_size: -
cdr3_length: 16
d_call: TRBD2
v_call: TRBV7-9
cdr3_nt: TGTGCCAGCAGCTTAGGCTGGGCGGGAGGATCCTACAAGCAGTACTTC
cdr3_aa: CASSLGWAGGSYKQYF

j_call: TRBJ2-1
clone_size: -
cdr3_length: 14
d_call: -
v_call: TRBV6-6
cdr3_nt: TGTGCCAGCAGTTACTCGGGGCCGTACAATGAGCAGTTCTTC
cdr3_aa: CASSYSGPYNEQFF

j_call: TRBJ1-5
clone_size: few
cdr3_length: 14
d_call: -
v_call: TRBV7-8
cdr3_nt: TGTGCCAGCAGCTTACGGTATAGCAATCAGCCCCAGCATTTT
cdr3_aa: CASSLRYSNQPQHF

j_call: TRBJ2-2
clone_size: -
cdr3_length: 14
d_call: -
v_call: TRBV7-2
cdr3_nt: TGTGCCAGCAGCTTTAATCGGGGCACCGGGGAGCTGTTTTTT
cdr3_aa: CASSFNRGTGELFF

j_call: TRBJ1-1
clone_size: -
cdr3_length: 12
d_call: -
v_call: TRBV6-6
cdr3_nt: TGTGCCAGCAGTCCAGGGGTTATGGAAGCTTTCTTT
cdr3_aa: CASSPGVMEAFF

j_call: TRBJ2-3
clone_size: once
cdr3_length: 13
d_call: -
v_call: TRBV6-1
cdr3_nt: TGTGCCAGACATATAACAGGGTTAGATACGCAGTATTTT
cdr3_aa: CARHITGLDTQYF

j_call: TRBJ1-4
clone_size: -
cdr3_length: 15
d_call: -
v_call: TRBV9
cdr3_nt: TGTGCCAGCAGCGACTCGACAGCTTTTAATGAAAAACTGTTTTTT
cdr3_aa: CASSDSTAFNEKLFF

j_call: TRBJ2-7
clone_size: -
cdr3_length: 13
d_call: TRBD1
v_call: TRBV30
cdr3_nt: TGTGCCTGGAGCGACAGGGTCCCCTACGAGCAGTACTTC
cdr3_aa: CAWSDRVPYEQYF

j_call: TRBJ2-3
clone_size: -
cdr3_length: 17
d_call: TRBD2
v_call: TRBV5-1
cdr3_nt: TGCGCCAGCAGCTTCGAGCCCTTCAGGGCGGGGGGAGATACGCAGTATTTT
cdr3_aa: CASSFEPFRAGGDTQYF

j_call: TRBJ1-4
clone_size: -
cdr3_length: 13
d_call: -
v_call: TRBV11-3
cdr3_nt: TGTGCCAGCAGCCTCTCAGGGTTGGAAAAACTGTTTTTT
cdr3_aa: CASSLSGLEKLFF

j_call: TRBJ1-1
clone_size: few
cdr3_length: 14
d_call: TRBD1
v_call: TRBV5-6
cdr3_nt: TGTGCCAGCAGCTGGGCCGGGACAGAAGGTGGGGCTTTCTTT
cdr3_aa: CASSWAGTEGGAFF

j_call: TRBJ1-1
clone_size: -
cdr3_length: 14
d_call: -
v_call: TRBV6-5
cdr3_nt: TGTGCCAGCAGTTACTCGGAGGGCGCCACCGAAGCTTTCTTT
cdr3_aa: CASSYSEGATEAFF

j_call: TRBJ1-5
clone_size: -
cdr3_length: 13
d_call: -
v_call: TRBV5-4
cdr3_nt: TGTGCCAGCAGCTTCGGGGAGGCCGGGCCCCAGCATTTT
cdr3_aa: CASSFGEAGPQHF

j_call: TRBJ1-1
clone_size: -
cdr3_length: 15
d_call: TRBD1
v_call: TRBV5-1
cdr3_nt: TGCGCCAGCTGTACAGGGGGCTTTAGGGACACTGAAGCTTTCTTT
cdr3_aa: CASCTGGFRDTEAFF

j_call: TRBJ2-2
clone_size: -
cdr3_length: 15
d_call: TRBD1
v_call: TRBV5-1
cdr3_nt: TGCGCCAGCAGCACCACGACAGGGGTAACCGGGGAGCTGTTTTTT
cdr3_aa: CASSTTTGVTGELFF

j_call: TRBJ2-7
clone_size: -
cdr3_length: 15
d_call: -
v_call: TRBV4-2
cdr3_nt: TGTGCCAGCAGCCAAGAAAAGTTGCGCACCTACGAGCAGTACTTC
cdr3_aa: CASSQEKLRTYEQYF

j_call: TRBJ2-1
clone_size: -
cdr3_length: 14
d_call: TRBD2
v_call: TRBV5-1
cdr3_nt: TGCGCCAGCAGCTTGGCCGGGGGGGAAAGCGAGCAGTTCTTC
cdr3_aa: CASSLAGGESEQFF

j_call: TRBJ2-3
clone_size: -
cdr3_length: 11
d_call: TRBD2
v_call: TRBV20-1
cdr3_nt: TGCAGCGGGGGGGCGGGGGATACGCAGTATTTT
cdr3_aa: CSGGAGDTQYF

j_call: TRBJ1-2
clone_size: few
cdr3_length: 17
d_call: TRBD1
v_call: TRBV9
cdr3_nt: TGTGCCAGCAGCACCCGGACAGGGGGCGGTTTAAACTATGGCTACACCTTC
cdr3_aa: CASSTRTGGGLNYGYTF